Below, 15 T cell receptor beta chains from the same sample are listed, as sequenced in a study of cytomegalovirus exposure and HLA in healthy donors. Researchers ran the PCR with 60 Vbeta and 13 Jbeta primers. The protocol was immunoSEQ multiplex PCR, while the TCRdb copy is restricted to in-frame clones and leaves out a portion. The sample carries a few hundred thousand clones, 80% to 90% recorded once. Sequenced: PBMCs. Receptors were obtained from a man aged 30-40 years in good health and CMV-seronegative.

The chain has TRBV5-4 and TRBJ2-5, with TRBD2 identical over 10 bases. There are 16 residues in the CDR3. V lost 0 bases and J lost 1; bases outside the gene matches: 3. In germline, CDR1 is SGHNT, CDR2 YYREEE (reference sequence). This CDR3 reads CASSLGPSGGQETQYF. DNA of the CDR3: TGTGCCAGCAGCTTGGGGCCTAGCGGGGGCCAAGAGACCCAGTACTTC.

In regard to this clone: An end of the junction does not agree with germline; a read error may underlie this. This chain joins TRBV18 and TRBJ2-6; a possible D gene is TRBD1 (5 bases). Germline CDR1 reads KGHSH; CDR2 reads LQKENI. This CDR3 spans 15 amino acids. CDR3 coding DNA: TGTGCCAGCTCACCGATGATCTCTGGGGCCAGCGTCCTGACTTTC. Amino acids: CASSPMISGASVLTF.

The rearrangement uses TRBV18 and TRBJ1-5; no definite D call. The germline V gene has CDR1 KGHSH and CDR2 LQKENI. V dropped 1 base and J dropped 4 bases, with 5 bases sitting between them. This CDR3 region has 13 residues. CDR3 sequence reads: CASSPLRNQPQHF. The CDR3 DNA follows: TGTGCCAGCTCACCACTGAGGAATCAGCCCCAGCATTTT.

The rearrangement links TRBV19 to TRBJ1-2; no definite D call. Trimming stripped 3 bases from V and 5 bases from J, with 7 bases between. The CDR3 is 12 residues long. The germline V gene has CDR1 LNHDA and CDR2 SQIVND (reference sequence). CDR3 loop: CASSMRGYGYTF. In DNA, the CDR3 is TGTGCCAGTAGTATGAGAGGGTATGGCTACACCTTC.

This rearrangement joins TRBV5-8 to TRBJ2-7, with 9 bases that match TRBD1. J lost 3 bases, V lost 0 bases, and 1 base had no gene match. Germline V gene data show CDR1 as SGHTS and CDR2 as YDEGEE. This CDR3 spans 14 amino acids. As DNA, the CDR3 is TGTGCCAGCAGCTTGGGGGACAGGGTCTACGAGCAGTACTTC. It specifies CASSLGDRVYEQYF. Variable domain in full (rest from reference TRBV5-8 and TRBJ2-7): EAGVTQSPTHLIKTRGQQATLRCSPISGHTSVYWYQQALGLGLQFLLWYDEGEERNRGNFPPRFSGRQFPNYSSELNVNALELEDSALYLCASSLGDRVYEQYFGPGTRLTVT.

The rearrangement links TRBV4-3 to TRBJ1-4, with 7 bases that match TRBD1. CDR1 is LGHNA, CDR2 YSLEER, per germline. CDR3 length: 16 amino acids. After removal of 2 bases from V and 3 bases from J, the junction contained 6 bases not matched to a gene. CDR3 in DNA: TGCGCCAGCAGCCAACAAAGGGGGCGGGCTAATGAAAAACTGTTTTTT. As protein: CASSQQRGRANEKLFF.

This clone was detected only a few times. This chain links TRBV29-1 with TRBJ2-7; D might be TRBD1 (5 bases). Germline CDR1 reads SQVTM; CDR2 reads ANQGSEA. The ends were cut back, 4 bases at V and 2 bases at J, with 12 bases in the middle. The CDR3 is 13 residues long. The CDR3 DNA reads as TGCAGCGTTGTGGGCAGACAGACCTACGAGCAGTACTTC. It yields the protein CSVVGRQTYEQYF.

The chain combines TRBV5-1 with TRBJ2-7; 10 nucleotides match TRBD1. J was trimmed by 0 bases and V by 4 bases; bases with no gene match: 4. Germline V CDR1 and CDR2: SGHRS, YFSETQ. This CDR3 contains 15 residues. For the CDR3, the DNA is TGCGCCAGCAGCCCAGGGACAGGGGTCTCCTACGAGCAGTACTTC. Translated: CASSPGTGVSYEQYF. Full variable domain (rest looked up from reference TRBV5-1 and TRBJ2-7): KAGVTQTPRYLIKTRGQQVTLSCSPISGHRSVSWYQQTPGQGLQFLFEYFSETQRNKGNFPGRFSGRQFSNSRSEMNVSTLELGDSALYLCASSPGTGVSYEQYFGPGTRLTVT.

This chain joins TRBV11-2 and TRBJ1-6; no reliable D call. CDR3 length: 14 amino acids. V lost 5 bases and J 6 bases, leaving 11 bases between the germline ends. Germline CDR1 and CDR2: SGHAT and FQNNGV. Written as DNA, the CDR3 is TGTGCCAGCAGCCCTGGACTGGTTAATTCACCCCTCCACTTT. This gives the protein CASSPGLVNSPLHF.

In this sample, this clone turned up once. The J gene is TRBJ2-3, the V gene TRBV19; TRBD1 aligns across 8 bases. The CDR3 extends over 14 amino acids. Germline CDR1 LNHDA, CDR2 SQIVND (reference sequence). V dropped 3 bases and J dropped 4; count of bases not matched to a gene: 3. The chain's CDR3 is CASSIQGAADTQYF. CDR3 DNA: TGTGCCAGTAGTATCCAGGGGGCGGCAGATACGCAGTATTTT. The full variable domain, in which reference TRBV19 and TRBJ2-3 provide the parts outside the CDR3, is DGGITQSPKYLFRKEGQNVTLSCEQNLNHDAMYWYRQDPGQGLRLIYYSQIVNDFQKGDIAEGYSVSREKKESFPLTVTSAQKNPTAFYLCASSIQGAADTQYFGPGTRLTVL.

This clone has more than one count but fewer than ten. The J gene is TRBJ2-3, the V gene TRBV29-1; 7 positions match TRBD1. Germline V gene data show CDR1 as SQVTM and CDR2 as ANQGSEA. With 3 bases clipped from V and 2 bases from J, the junction kept 14 bases outside the gene matches. CDR3 length: 17 residues. DNA of the CDR3: TGCAGCGTTGATGGGGGTCACCGGGACAGACTCACAGATACGCAGTATTTT. Protein product: CSVDGGHRDRLTDTQYF.

The rearrangement links TRBV6-5 to TRBJ2-5; 8 nucleotides agree with TRBD2. CDR1 is MNHEY, CDR2 SVGAGI, per germline. V shed 5 bases, J shed 7 bases, and the junction held 12 bases outside the gene matches. The CDR3 consists of 15 residues. CDR3 DNA: TGTGCCAGCAGTAAGGTCGGGGGGGGGCAGGGGACCCAGTACTTC. This translates into CASSKVGGGQGTQYF.

This clone was counted a few times. This chain links TRBV6-1 with TRBJ2-1, with unresolved D. Trimming shortened V by 4 bases and J by 5 bases, and 9 bases separated the two germline ends. The CDR3 is made up of 13 amino acids. The germline gives CDR1 MNHNS, CDR2 SASEGT. The CDR3 nucleotides are TGTGCCAGCAGTGCTAGTGGTGACAATGAGCAGTTCTTC. Its translation is CASSASGDNEQFF.

The J gene is TRBJ2-7, the V gene TRBV10-3; a weak D match, TRBD2 (6 bases). The CDR3 has 15 residues. V lost 0 bases and J lost 4, with 13 bases in between. CDR1 and CDR2 from the germline V gene are ENHRY and SYGVKD. Here the CDR3 reads CAISESKAGRYEQYF. The CDR3 coding sequence is TGTGCCATCAGTGAGTCGAAGGCGGGGAGATACGAGCAGTACTTC.

The chain combines TRBV27 with TRBJ2-1; possibly TRBD2 for D (6 bases). V dropped 7 bases and J dropped 4 bases, with 14 bases sitting between them. Germline V gene sequence: CDR1 MNHEY, CDR2 SMNVEV (reference sequence). This CDR3 region has 14 residues. The CDR3 here is CASIGGKQYNEQFF. The CDR3 DNA reads as TGTGCCAGCATCGGCGGGAAACAATACAATGAGCAGTTCTTC.